The rows below give T cell receptor beta chains drawn from one sample of a study of CD4 T cells in relation to SARS-CoV-2 and coronaviruses. These receptors lack a known antigen. The assay was immunoSEQ multiplex PCR, and TCRdb's table has in-frame clones only and misses some. The sample lists more than 20,000 clones, about two thirds occurring once. Sequencing was done on a sample of CD4+ T cells from PBMCs, cultured in vitro. Receptors originate from a human donor in good health. Each CDR3 is given with its conserved first and last residue. Each record gives: J gene, V gene, clone size, D gene, CDR3 length, CDR3 protein, CDR3 DNA. A D gene is named only where the DNA matches it firmly. Rows may omit the clone size; those that give it use once, few, many or a size class.

>TRBJ1-1|TRBV9|NA|NA|14
CASSAIGLNTEAFF
TGTGCCAGCAGCGCCATAGGGTTGAACACTGAAGCTTTCTTT
>TRBJ1-4|TRBV6-1|NA|TRBD1|14
CASSEGQINEKLFF
TGTGCCAGCAGTGAGGGACAGATTAATGAAAAACTGTTTTTT
>TRBJ1-1|TRBV5-6|NA|NA|14
CASSLLQGNTEAFF
TGTGCCAGCAGCTTACTACAGGGGAACACTGAAGCTTTCTTT
>TRBJ1-1|TRBV6-5|NA|TRBD1|15
CASSRTGAGYTEAFF
TGTGCCAGCAGTCGAACAGGGGCCGGATACACTGAAGCTTTCTTT
>TRBJ1-6|TRBV9|NA|TRBD1|14
CASSDRTGDSPLHF
TGTGCCAGCAGCGACCGGACAGGGGATTCACCCCTCCACTTT
>TRBJ1-6|TRBV7-2|once|NA|14
CASSFQIYNSPLHF
TGTGCCAGCAGCTTCCAGATTTATAATTCACCCCTCCACTTT
>TRBJ1-2|TRBV3-1/TRBV3-2|NA|NA|15
CASSQVDTSVYGYTF
TGTGCCAGCAGCCAAGTCGACACCTCTGTCTATGGCTACACCTTC
>TRBJ2-1|TRBV7-2|NA|NA|15
CASSPTYTSYNEQFF
TGTGCCAGCAGTCCAACTTACACCTCCTACAATGAGCAGTTCTTC
>TRBJ2-1|TRBV19|NA|NA|15
CASSIGGQDYNEQFF
TGTGCCAGTAGTATAGGGGGGCAGGATTACAATGAGCAGTTCTTC
>TRBJ2-7|TRBV2|NA|NA|14
CASADRPTTGEVYF
TGTGCCAGCGCCGATAGACCGACGACAGGAGAGGTGTACTTC
>TRBJ2-7|TRBV5-1|NA|TRBD2|14
CASSLREGLDEQYF
TGCGCCAGCAGCTTGAGGGAGGGATTAGACGAGCAGTACTTC
>TRBJ1-5|TRBV2|NA|TRBD1|14
CASGLGQGYQPQHF
TGTGCCAGCGGGCTGGGACAGGGCTATCAGCCCCAGCATTTT
>TRBJ2-1|TRBV7-9|NA|NA|12
CASSILYNEQFF
TGTGCCAGCAGCATATTATACAATGAGCAGTTCTTC
>TRBJ2-3|TRBV11-2|NA|NA|14
CASSPPWGTDTQYF
TGTGCCAGCAGCCCGCCCTGGGGCACAGATACGCAGTATTTT
>TRBJ2-3|TRBV2|NA|NA|16
CASSEDVGGSTDTQYF
TGTGCCAGCAGTGAAGACGTGGGGGGTAGCACAGATACGCAGTATTTT
>TRBJ1-2|TRBV30|few|NA|11
CAWRHLYGYTF
TGTGCCTGGAGACACCTCTATGGCTACACCTTC
>TRBJ2-7|TRBV6-5|NA|TRBD2|13
CAGGLAGRYEQYF
TGTGCCGGGGGACTAGCGGGGAGATACGAGCAGTACTTC
>TRBJ2-5|TRBV19|NA|NA|14
CATNSGGWGETQYF
TGTGCCACTAACAGCGGTGGGTGGGGAGAGACCCAGTACTTC
>TRBJ2-2|TRBV9|few|TRBD1|16
CASSVEETGVTGELFF
TGTGCCAGCAGCGTAGAAGAGACAGGGGTGACCGGGGAGCTGTTTTTT
>TRBJ2-2|TRBV11-2|NA|NA|16
CASSLQGVATPGELFF
TGTGCCAGCAGTTTACAAGGGGTAGCTACTCCCGGGGAGCTGTTTTTT
>TRBJ1-5|TRBV10-3|few|NA|13
CAISALSNQPQHF
TGTGCCATCTCCGCCCTAAGCAATCAGCCCCAGCATTTT
>TRBJ1-2|TRBV4-1|few|TRBD1|16
CASSQVSERGGAGYTF
TGCGCCAGCAGCCAAGTCTCCGAAAGAGGGGGCGCTGGCTACACCTTC
>TRBJ2-3|TRBV27|once|TRBD1|16
CASSQTGTGRTDTQYF
TGTGCCAGCAGTCAAACCGGGACAGGGAGAACAGATACGCAGTATTTT